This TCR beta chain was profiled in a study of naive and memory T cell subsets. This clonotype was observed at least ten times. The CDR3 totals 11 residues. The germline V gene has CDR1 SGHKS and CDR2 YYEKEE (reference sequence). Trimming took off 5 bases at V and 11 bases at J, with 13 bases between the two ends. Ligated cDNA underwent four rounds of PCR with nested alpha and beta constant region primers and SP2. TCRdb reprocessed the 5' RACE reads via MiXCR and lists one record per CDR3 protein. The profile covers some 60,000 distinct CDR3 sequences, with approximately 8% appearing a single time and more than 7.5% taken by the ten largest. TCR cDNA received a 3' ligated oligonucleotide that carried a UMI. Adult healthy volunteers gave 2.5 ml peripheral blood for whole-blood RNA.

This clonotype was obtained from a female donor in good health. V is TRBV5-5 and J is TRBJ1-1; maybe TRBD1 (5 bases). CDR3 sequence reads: CASSSDNYAFF. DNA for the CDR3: TGTGCCAGCAGTTCGGACAATTATGCTTTCTTT.